This entry concerns a single TCR beta chain. Antigen unknown. The sample is drawn from a study of siplizumab effects on memory and regulatory T cells. Measured with immunoSEQ multiplex PCR; TCRdb has only the in-frame clones, and not every one. The repertoire consists of some 96,000 clones, with approximately 94% occurring once and the leading ten covering 1% to 1.5%. The V end lost 10 bases, the J end lost 5 bases, and 14 bases lay between the germline ends. This CDR3 has 12 residues. Germline CDR1 reads SNHLY; CDR2 reads FYNNEI. Study-level results: Sequences below about 10^-5 frequency were poorly captured, limiting mapping of alloreactive clones. The apparent diversity of naive T cells exceeded that of memory cells, and naive T cells seemed to make a major contribution to the alloresponse. The average Treg-derived proportion among mappable alloreactive CD4+ clones was 68.8% with siplizumab versus 26.9% in controls. For siplizumab cultures, the suppressive function of their proliferating Tregs was not confirmed.

The source material was non-Treg CD4+ T cells sorted from blood. This chain joins TRBV2 and TRBJ2-5; a possible D gene is TRBD2 (6 bases). The sequence was collected from a human donor in good health. The CDR3 protein is CANTAGRETQYF. The CDR3 DNA reads as TGTGCCAATACGGCGGGACGCGAGACCCAGTACTTC.